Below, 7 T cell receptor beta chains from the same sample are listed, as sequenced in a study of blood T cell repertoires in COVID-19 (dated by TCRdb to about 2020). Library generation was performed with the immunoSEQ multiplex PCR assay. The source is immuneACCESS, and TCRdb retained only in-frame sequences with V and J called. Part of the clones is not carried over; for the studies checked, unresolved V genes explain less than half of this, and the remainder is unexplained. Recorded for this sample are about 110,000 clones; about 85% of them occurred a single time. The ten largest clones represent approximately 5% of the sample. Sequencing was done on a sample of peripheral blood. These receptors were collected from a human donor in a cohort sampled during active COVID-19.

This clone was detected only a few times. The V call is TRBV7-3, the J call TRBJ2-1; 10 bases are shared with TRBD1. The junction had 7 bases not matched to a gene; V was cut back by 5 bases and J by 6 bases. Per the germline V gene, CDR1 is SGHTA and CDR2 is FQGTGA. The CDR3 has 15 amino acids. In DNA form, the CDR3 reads TGTGCCAGCAGCCCCCGGGACAGGGGACGCAATGAGCAGTTCTTC. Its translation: CASSPRDRGRNEQFF. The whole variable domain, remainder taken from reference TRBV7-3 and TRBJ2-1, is GAGVSQTPSNKVTEKGKYVELRCDPISGHTALYWYRQSLGQGPEFLIYFQGTGAADDSGLPNDRFFAVRPEGSVSTLKIQRTERGDSAVYLCASSPRDRGRNEQFFGPGTRLTVL.

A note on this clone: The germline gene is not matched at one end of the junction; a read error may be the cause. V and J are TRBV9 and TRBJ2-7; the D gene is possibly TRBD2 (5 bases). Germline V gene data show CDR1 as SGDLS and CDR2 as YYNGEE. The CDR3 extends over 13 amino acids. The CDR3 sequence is CASSVGQTTTMNF. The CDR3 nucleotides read TGTGCCAGCAGCGTAGGACAAACGACTACGATGAACTTC.

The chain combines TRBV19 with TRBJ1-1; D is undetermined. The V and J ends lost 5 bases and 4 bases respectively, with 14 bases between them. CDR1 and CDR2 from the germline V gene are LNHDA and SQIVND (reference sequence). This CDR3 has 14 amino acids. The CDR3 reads CASSVESGFTEAFF. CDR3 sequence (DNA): TGTGCCAGTAGTGTGGAAAGCGGATTCACTGAAGCTTTCTTT.

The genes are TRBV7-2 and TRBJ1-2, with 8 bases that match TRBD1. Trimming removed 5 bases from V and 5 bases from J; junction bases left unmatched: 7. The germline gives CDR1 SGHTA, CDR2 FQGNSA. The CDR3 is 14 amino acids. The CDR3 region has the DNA TGTGCCAGCAGCATACTGGGACAGGCTTATGGCTACACCTTC. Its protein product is CASSILGQAYGYTF.

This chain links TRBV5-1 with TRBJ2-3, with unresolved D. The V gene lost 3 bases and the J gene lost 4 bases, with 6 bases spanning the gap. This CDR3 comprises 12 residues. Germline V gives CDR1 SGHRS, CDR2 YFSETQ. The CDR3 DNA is TGCGCCAGCAGCTCGACATCAGATACGCAGTATTTT. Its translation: CASSSTSDTQYF.

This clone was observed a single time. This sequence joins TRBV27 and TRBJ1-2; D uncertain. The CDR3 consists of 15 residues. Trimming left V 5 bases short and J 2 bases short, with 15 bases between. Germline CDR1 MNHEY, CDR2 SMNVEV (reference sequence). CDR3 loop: CASSPPLEANYGYTF. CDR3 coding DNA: TGTGCCAGCAGTCCACCACTCGAAGCCAACTATGGCTACACCTTC.

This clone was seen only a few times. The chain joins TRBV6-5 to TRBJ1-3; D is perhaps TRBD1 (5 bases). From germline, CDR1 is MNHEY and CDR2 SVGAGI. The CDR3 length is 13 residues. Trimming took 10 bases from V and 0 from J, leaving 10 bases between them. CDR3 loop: CATARGSGNTIYF. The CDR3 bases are TGTGCCACAGCAAGGGGCTCTGGAAACACCATATATTTT.